Listed here are 18 T cell receptor beta chains from one sample, sequenced in a study of CD8 T cells in ankylosing spondylitis. Study-wide points: Seemingly distinctive of ankylosing spondylitis blood was a TCR beta motif formed by eight highly homologous variants.

Which antigens these TCRs recognize remains unknown. Via MiXCR, TCRdb re-called the 5' RACE reads, giving one row per CDR3 protein. The sample shows roughly 700,000 distinct CDR3 sequences, around 19% of them seen only once. The sequencing input was blood, either unsorted or a sorted T cell fraction (not recorded which). These receptors were collected from a male donor with ankylosing spondylitis.

This clonotype has only a few counts. V and J are TRBV5-1 and TRBJ2-5; 9 bases agree with TRBD2. V was pared by 0 bases and J by 1 base, with 4 bases of the junction left unmatched. The CDR3 has 16 amino acids. Looked up from germline, CDR1 is SGHRS and CDR2 is YFSETQ. CDR3 in amino acids: CASSLEGGLAQETQYF. CDR3 in DNA: TGCGCCAGCAGCTTGGAAGGGGGACTAGCCCAAGAGACCCAGTACTTC.

The chain uses TRBV6-1 and TRBJ2-3; D is perhaps TRBD1 (6 bases). The germline V gene has CDR1 MNHNS and CDR2 SASEGT. The V and J ends lost 5 bases and 8 bases respectively, with 23 bases between them. The CDR3 covers 16 residues. This chain's CDR3 is CASSSGQSPRRGTQYF. The CDR3 bases are TGTGCCAGCAGTAGTGGACAGTCCCCGCGTAGGGGTACGCAGTATTTT.

This clonotype was recorded many times. V is TRBV13 and J is TRBJ1-1; possibly TRBD1 for D (6 bases). Germline V gene lookup returns CDR1 PRHDT and CDR2 FYEKMQ (reference sequence). The CDR3 has 14 residues. With 8 bases removed from V and 0 bases from J, the gap between germline ends came to 13 bases. The CDR3 sequence is CASRNDRLNTEAFF. The CDR3 DNA is TGTGCCAGCCGTAATGACAGGTTGAACACTGAAGCTTTCTTT.

This chain uses TRBV9 with TRBJ1-1; D possibly corresponds to TRBD1 (5 bases). The V gene's germline CDR1 is SGDLS and CDR2 YYNGEE. Between the trimmed V and J ends, which lost 4 bases and 2 bases, there was a span of 18 bases. This CDR3 region has 16 residues. The CDR3 region is CASSPRARQGNTEAFF. In DNA form, the CDR3 reads TGTGCCAGCAGCCCCCGAGCGAGGCAGGGCAACACTGAAGCTTTCTTT.

This chain joins TRBV4-1 and TRBJ2-3; no definite D call. CDR3 length: 13 amino acids. The V end lost 0 bases, the J end lost 4 bases, and 5 bases lay between the germline ends. Germline V gene sequence: CDR1 MGHRA, CDR2 YSYEKL. As DNA, the CDR3 is TGCGCCAGCAGCCAAGAAACGCCAGATACGCAGTATTTT. Amino acid sequence: CASSQETPDTQYF.

This clonotype was recorded a few times. This rearrangement joins TRBV5-1 to TRBJ1-6; D gene ambiguous. The CDR3 runs 14 residues. V was clipped by 0 bases and J by 8 bases, with 9 bases between them. Germline CDR1 and CDR2: SGHRS and YFSETQ. CDR3 nucleotides: TGCGCCAGCAGCTTGGGCGGGAAGGATTCACCCCTCCACTTT. The encoded protein is CASSLGGKDSPLHF.

In this sample, this clonotype turned up a few times. This chain uses TRBV12-3 or TRBV12-4 with TRBJ2-4, with D perhaps TRBD2 (5 bases). V was cut by 8 bases and J by 1 base, with 9 bases left in between. The CDR3 runs 13 residues. Written as DNA, the CDR3 is TGTGCCAGCCGGGGTGGGGCCAAAAACATTCAGTACTTC. This sequence encodes CASRGGAKNIQYF.

The chain has TRBV7-2 and TRBJ2-7; no clear D. Trimming took 5 bases from V and 1 from J, leaving 9 bases between them. Germline values: CDR1 SGHTA, CDR2 FQGNSA. This CDR3 has 13 residues. The chain's CDR3 is CASSLVQSYEQYF. The CDR3 nucleotides read TGTGCCAGCAGCCTCGTCCAGTCCTACGAGCAGTACTTC.

The chain joins TRBV20-1 to TRBJ2-2, with 12 bases matching TRBD2. Germline CDR1 and CDR2: DFQATT and SNEGSKA (reference sequence). CDR3 length: 17 amino acids. J gave up 1 base and V 3 bases, and 6 bases lay outside the gene matches. CDR3: CSASLAGGNWNTGELFF. The CDR3 nucleotides are TGCAGTGCTAGTCTAGCGGGAGGGAATTGGAACACCGGGGAGCTGTTTTTT.

The genes are TRBV4-2 and TRBJ2-1, with a weak D call TRBD2 (6 bases). Deletions cut 7 bases from V and 1 base from J, with 11 bases between. The germline V gene has CDR1 LGHNA and CDR2 YNFKEQ. This CDR3 is built from 14 residues. The CDR3 nucleotides are TGTGCCAGCACGAGGAGCGGGTCCTACAATGAGCAGTTCTTC. Its translation: CASTRSGSYNEQFF.

The chain joins TRBV25-1 to TRBJ2-1; D remains ambiguous. V was trimmed by 4 bases and J by 0 bases, leaving 7 bases between them. The CDR3 is made up of 14 amino acids. The germline CDR1 and CDR2 sequences are MGHDK and SYGVNS. DNA for the CDR3: TGTGCCAGCAGTGCCGTGAACTCCTACAATGAGCAGTTCTTC. Its protein is CASSAVNSYNEQFF.

This clonotype was picked up a small number of times. The CDR3 here is CASSVVTQNTEAFF. Written as DNA, the CDR3 is TGTGCCAGCAGCGTAGTAACACAGAACACTGAAGCTTTCTTT. The V and J genes are TRBV9 and TRBJ1-1, with unresolved D. V was pared by 0 bases and J by 1 base, with 7 bases between. The CDR3 runs to 14 residues. Germline loops: CDR1 SGDLS, CDR2 YYNGEE.

In its sample, this clonotype was seen a few times. The V and J genes are TRBV25-1 and TRBJ1-6; 10 positions agree with TRBD1. CDR3 length equals 13 residues. Germline V gene data show CDR1 as MGHDK and CDR2 as SYGVNS. Trimming cost V 8 bases and J 14 bases; bases outside gene matches: 9. The CDR3 sequence: CASRGQGLTALHF. The CDR3 region has the DNA TGTGCCAGCCGGGGACAGGGGCTGACGGCCCTCCACTTT.

Here the CDR3 reads CASSVQGSSYEQYF. For the CDR3, the DNA is TGCGCCAGCAGTGTGCAGGGGAGCTCCTACGAGCAGTACTTC. This chain connects TRBV10-2 to TRBJ2-7, with D possibly matching TRBD1 (6 bases). The CDR3 spans 14 residues. Germline lookup yields CDR1 WSHSY and CDR2 SAAADI. Trimming pared 4 bases from V and 0 bases from J, leaving 10 bases between.

This clonotype has just a few counts. This chain uses TRBV7-3 with TRBJ2-3; D is perhaps TRBD2 (6 bases). Trimming removed 5 bases from V and 6 bases from J, with 18 bases in between. CDR1 is SGHTA and CDR2 is FQGTGA in the germline V gene. This CDR3 is 15 amino acids long. As DNA, the CDR3 is TGTGCCAGCAGCGGGGTCGGCGGGGTCGGGGATACGCAGTATTTT. Translated, it gives CASSGVGGVGDTQYF.

This clonotype was seen repeatedly, ten times or more. The chain recombines TRBV12-3 or TRBV12-4 with TRBJ1-1; 10 positions match TRBD1. CDR3 length: 15 amino acids. The V segment lost 6 bases and the J segment 1 base; nucleotides outside the gene matches: 5. CDR3 residues: CASRRQGAGNTEAFF. The CDR3 nucleotides are TGTGCCAGCAGAAGACAGGGGGCGGGGAACACTGAAGCTTTCTTT.

This clonotype was detected only a few times. J is TRBJ1-1 and V is TRBV20-1; a weak D match, TRBD1 (6 bases). From germline, CDR1 is DFQATT and CDR2 SNEGSKA (reference sequence). With 5 bases removed from V and 5 bases from J, the gap between germline ends came to 12 bases. The length of the CDR3 is 12 residues. CDR3 sequence: CSAPSRGTEAFF. CDR3 coding DNA: TGCAGTGCTCCCTCCAGGGGAACTGAAGCTTTCTTT.

This clonotype was observed at least ten times. The chain uses TRBV10-2 and TRBJ2-7; D ambiguous. Germline CDR1 and CDR2: WSHSY and SAAADI. Trimming took off 5 bases at V and 7 bases at J, with 12 bases between the two ends. The CDR3 is 12 residues long. CDR3 sequence: CASSLRSSEQYF. Here the CDR3 DNA reads TGCGCCAGCAGTCTAAGGAGTTCAGAGCAGTACTTC.